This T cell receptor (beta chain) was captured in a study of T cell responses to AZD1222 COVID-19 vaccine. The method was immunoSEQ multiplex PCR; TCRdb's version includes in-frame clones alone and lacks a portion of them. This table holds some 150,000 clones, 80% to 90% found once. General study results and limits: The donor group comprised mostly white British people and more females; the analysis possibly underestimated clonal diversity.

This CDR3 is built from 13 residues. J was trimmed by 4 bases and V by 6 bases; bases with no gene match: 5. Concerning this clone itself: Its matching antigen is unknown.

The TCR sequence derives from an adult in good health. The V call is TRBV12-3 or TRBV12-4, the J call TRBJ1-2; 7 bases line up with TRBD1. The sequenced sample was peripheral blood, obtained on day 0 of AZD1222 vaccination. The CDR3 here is CASRSTGTYGYTF. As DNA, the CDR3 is TGTGCCAGCAGGTCGACAGGGACCTATGGCTACACCTTC.